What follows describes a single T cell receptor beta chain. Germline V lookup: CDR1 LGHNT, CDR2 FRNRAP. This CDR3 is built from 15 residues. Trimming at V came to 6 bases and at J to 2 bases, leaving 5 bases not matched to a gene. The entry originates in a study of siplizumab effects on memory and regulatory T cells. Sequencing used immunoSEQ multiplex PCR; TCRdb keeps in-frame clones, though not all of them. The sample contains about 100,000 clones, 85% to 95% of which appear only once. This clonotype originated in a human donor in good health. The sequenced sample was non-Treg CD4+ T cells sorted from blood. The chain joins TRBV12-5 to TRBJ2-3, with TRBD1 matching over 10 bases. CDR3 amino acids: CASGSGQGFTDTQYF. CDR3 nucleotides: TGTGCTAGTGGGTCGGGACAGGGGTTCACAGATACGCAGTATTTT.